This T cell receptor (beta chain) stems from a study of blood T cell repertoires in COVID-19. TCRdb's table, derived via immunoSEQ multiplex PCR, lists solely in-frame clones and lacks some. In the table there are 100,000 to 150,000 clones, around 88% of which are singletons. This CDR3 region has 13 residues. The germline V gene encodes CDR1 LNHDA and CDR2 SQIVND (reference sequence). V lost 5 bases to trimming and J lost 7 bases, with 12 bases between them. The receptor's source is a woman aged 50 to 65 who had recovered from COVID-19. The chain joins TRBV19 to TRBJ1-5; D gene unclear. Sequenced material: PBMCs or T cells enriched from blood (not recorded which). CDR3 bases: TGTGCCAGTAGTTTGGCGGTTGAGCAGCCCCAGCATTTT. Amino acids: CASSLAVEQPQHF.